Presented here are 8 T cell receptor beta chains from one specimen sequenced in a study of cytomegalovirus exposure and HLA in healthy donors (dated by TCRdb to 2016 to 2017). Library construction relied on the immunoSEQ multiplex PCR assay. For the multiplex PCR, a mixture combining 60 forward primers for TCR Vbeta segments and 13 reverse primers for TCR Jbeta segments was used. Entries here come from immuneACCESS through TCRdb and include only in-frame sequences with V and J called. Some clones fail to appear in such tables; in the studies checked, an unresolved V gene covers under half of the shortfall, and the cause of the remainder is unknown. For this sample the table gives roughly 150,000 clones, of which 79% were detected only once. Roughly 6.8% of the sample is in the top ten clones. Sequencing was done on a sample of PBMCs. The source is a man aged 40-49 years in good health and CMV-seropositive.

The chain is built from TRBV29-1 and TRBJ2-2, with 12 bases lining up with TRBD2. With 5 bases clipped from V and 7 bases from J, the junction kept 5 bases outside the gene matches. This CDR3 has 14 residues. Germline loops: CDR1 SQVTM, CDR2 ANQGSEA. DNA of the CDR3: TGCAGCGTTACGACTAGCGGGAGTGGCGGGGAGCTGTTTTTT. It encodes CSVTTSGSGGELFF.

This clone appeared a few times. This chain links TRBV5-1 with TRBJ1-6, with 10 bases fitting TRBD1. Germline V CDR1 and CDR2: SGHRS, YFSETQ. V gave up 4 bases and J gave up 6 bases; unmatched junction bases: 4. This CDR3 spans 15 amino acids. CDR3 DNA: TGCGCCAGCAGCCCGCGGACAGGGGGTAATTCACCCCTCCACTTT. Translated, it gives CASSPRTGGNSPLHF.

A single count supports this clone. The chain links TRBV5-4 to TRBJ1-3; D might be TRBD1 (6 bases). CDR3 length equals 15 residues. V was pared by 0 bases and J by 3 bases, with 10 bases between. Germline CDR1 is SGHNT and CDR2 is YYREEE (reference sequence). The CDR3 is CASSLDRALGNTIYF. DNA for the CDR3: TGTGCCAGCAGCTTGGACAGGGCTCTTGGAAACACCATATATTTT.

The chain employs TRBV30 and TRBJ1-6, with no clear D. Trimming removed 3 bases from V and 3 bases from J, with 12 bases in between. This CDR3 is built from 15 residues. Germline V gives CDR1 GTSNPN, CDR2 SVGIG (reference sequence). The CDR3 region has the DNA TGTGCCTGGAGGAGGGCAGAAAGCTATAATTCACCCCTCCACTTT. Protein sequence: CAWRRAESYNSPLHF.

The chain uses TRBV7-9 and TRBJ1-1, with TRBD1 identical over 8 bases. There are 14 residues in the CDR3. Germline values: CDR1 SEHNR, CDR2 FQNEAQ (reference sequence). After removal of 5 bases from V and 4 bases from J, the junction contained 6 bases not matched to a gene. The CDR3 spells CASSPQTGGTEAFF. In nucleotides, the CDR3 is TGTGCCAGCAGCCCCCAAACAGGGGGCACTGAAGCTTTCTTT.

This chain connects TRBV10-1 to TRBJ2-7; D perhaps matches TRBD1 (6 bases). Germline V CDR1 and CDR2: WNHNN, SYGVQD (reference sequence). The CDR3 contains 15 residues. Deletions cut 2 bases from V and 9 bases from J, with 20 bases between. The DNA of the CDR3 is TGCGCCAGCAGTGAGGGGACAACCGTACTACGAGGGCAGTACTTC. Encoded protein: CASSEGTTVLRGQYF.

This chain connects TRBV2 to TRBJ2-7; TRBD2 is a possible D gene (6 bases). V was cut by 6 bases and J by 3 bases, with 18 bases left in between. Per germline, CDR1 SNHLY and CDR2 FYNNEI. This CDR3 contains 15 residues. CDR3 in amino acids: CASRTIAEHNYEQYF. The CDR3 DNA is TGTGCCAGCAGGACAATAGCGGAACATAACTACGAGCAGTACTTC.

The genes are TRBV5-1 and TRBJ2-1, with 7 bases that match TRBD1. The length of the CDR3 is 16 residues. The germline CDR1 and CDR2 sequences are SGHRS and YFSETQ. V shed 4 bases and J 4 bases; nucleotides not matched to a gene: 11. The CDR3 protein is CASSPEPGQRYNEQFF. The CDR3, as DNA: TGCGCCAGCAGCCCGGAACCGGGACAGAGATACAATGAGCAGTTCTTC.